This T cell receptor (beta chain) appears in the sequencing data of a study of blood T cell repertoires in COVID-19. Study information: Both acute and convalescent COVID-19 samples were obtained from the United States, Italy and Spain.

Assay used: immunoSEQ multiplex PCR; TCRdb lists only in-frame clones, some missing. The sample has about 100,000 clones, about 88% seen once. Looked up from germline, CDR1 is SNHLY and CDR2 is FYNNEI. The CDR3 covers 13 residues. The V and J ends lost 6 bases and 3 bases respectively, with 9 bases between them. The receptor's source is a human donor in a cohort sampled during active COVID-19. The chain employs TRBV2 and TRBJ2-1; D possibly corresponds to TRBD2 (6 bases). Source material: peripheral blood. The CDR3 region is CASRLADYNEQFF. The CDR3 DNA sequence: TGTGCCAGCAGACTAGCAGACTACAATGAGCAGTTCTTC.